The rows below give T cell receptor beta chains drawn from one sample of a study of T cell changes during pregnancy in multiple sclerosis. Produced via immunoSEQ multiplex PCR; TCRdb's table is partial and in-frame only. Among tens of thousands of clones listed, around 92% were seen once. This specimen consisted of peripheral blood, obtained in the third trimester of pregnancy. The receptors shown here come from a female donor in good health, enrolled as a control in a pregnancy study. Each CDR3 is given with its conserved first and last residue. The order of the fields is V gene, J gene, D gene, clone size, CDR3 DNA, CDR3 protein. D genes are given only for firm matches. The size entry is marked missing in some rows and otherwise reads once, few, many or a size class.

v_gene: TRBV25-1; j_gene: TRBJ1-4; d_gene: TRBD1; abundance: NA; CDR3nt: TGTGCCAGCAGTGAATCCACAGGGGTTCGGCGCGAAAAACTGTTTTTT; CDR3aa: CASSESTGVRREKLFF
v_gene: TRBV7-6; j_gene: TRBJ2-2; d_gene: NA; abundance: NA; CDR3nt: TGTGCCAGCAGCGATAAGGCCGGGGTCGCCGGGGAGCTGTTTTTT; CDR3aa: CASSDKAGVAGELFF
v_gene: TRBV5-6; j_gene: TRBJ2-7; d_gene: TRBD2; abundance: once; CDR3nt: TGTGCCAGCAGCTCCAGACGAACTAGCGGGATGGGGTACGAGCAGTACTTC; CDR3aa: CASSSRRTSGMGYEQYF
v_gene: TRBV18; j_gene: TRBJ2-1; d_gene: NA; abundance: NA; CDR3nt: TGTGCCAGCTCACCGCGACAGGGCCCAGCGGGTCGCGATGAGCAGTTCTTC; CDR3aa: CASSPRQGPAGRDEQFF
v_gene: TRBV6-5; j_gene: TRBJ1-3; d_gene: NA; abundance: once; CDR3nt: TGTGCCAGCACCAACTCTGGAAACACCATATATTTT; CDR3aa: CASTNSGNTIYF
v_gene: TRBV12-5; j_gene: TRBJ1-5; d_gene: NA; abundance: NA; CDR3nt: TGTGCTAGTGGTTTGGGGTGGGGCCAGCCCCAGCATTTT; CDR3aa: CASGLGWGQPQHF
v_gene: TRBV19; j_gene: TRBJ2-6; d_gene: NA; abundance: NA; CDR3nt: TGTGCCAGTAGTTTCCGTGCAGGGGCCTCTGGGGCCAACGTCCTGACTTTC; CDR3aa: CASSFRAGASGANVLTF
v_gene: TRBV7-9; j_gene: TRBJ2-5; d_gene: NA; abundance: NA; CDR3nt: TGTGCCAGCAGCCGCACAGGGTTGGTGGAGACCCAGTACTTC; CDR3aa: CASSRTGLVETQYF
v_gene: TRBV30; j_gene: TRBJ2-5; d_gene: NA; abundance: NA; CDR3nt: TGTGCCTGGAGTCTCGGAGGCGAGACCCAGTACTTC; CDR3aa: CAWSLGGETQYF
v_gene: TRBV6-5; j_gene: TRBJ1-3; d_gene: TRBD1; abundance: NA; CDR3nt: TGTGCCAGCAGTACGGGACAGGGAGCAACTACCATATATTTT; CDR3aa: CASSTGQGATTIYF
v_gene: TRBV7-9; j_gene: TRBJ2-1; d_gene: TRBD2; abundance: NA; CDR3nt: TGTGCCAGCAGCTTAACCCGGGCTAGCGGGAACGAGCAGTTCTTC; CDR3aa: CASSLTRASGNEQFF
v_gene: TRBV5-8; j_gene: TRBJ1-5; d_gene: NA; abundance: NA; CDR3nt: TGTGCCAGCAGCCTTTATCAGCCCCAGCATTTT; CDR3aa: CASSLYQPQHF
v_gene: TRBV6-5; j_gene: TRBJ1-2; d_gene: NA; abundance: NA; CDR3nt: TGTGCCAGCAGTTACTCGATCCACTCCCAGGGGTATGGCTACACCTTC; CDR3aa: CASSYSIHSQGYGYTF
v_gene: TRBV18; j_gene: TRBJ1-2; d_gene: NA; abundance: NA; CDR3nt: TGTGCCAGCTCACCAAGACAGGTCAATGACTATGGCTACACCTTC; CDR3aa: CASSPRQVNDYGYTF
v_gene: TRBV7-2; j_gene: TRBJ1-2; d_gene: NA; abundance: NA; CDR3nt: TGTGCCAGCAGCCCCGGCCGGGGGGGGCTTTATGGCTACACCTTC; CDR3aa: CASSPGRGGLYGYTF
v_gene: TRBV5-3; j_gene: TRBJ2-2; d_gene: NA; abundance: NA; CDR3nt: TGTGCCAGAAGGGTGGAGGAGGGGCACACCGGGGAGCTGTTTTTT; CDR3aa: CARRVEEGHTGELFF
v_gene: TRBV7-9; j_gene: TRBJ2-1; d_gene: TRBD1; abundance: NA; CDR3nt: TGTGCCAGCAGCTTTCTAAGGACAGGGGAGAGGAATGAGCAGTTCTTC; CDR3aa: CASSFLRTGERNEQFF
v_gene: TRBV5-8; j_gene: TRBJ1-4; d_gene: TRBD1; abundance: NA; CDR3nt: TGTGCCAGCAGCTCCAGGGGGGTATGGGAAAAACTGTTTTTT; CDR3aa: CASSSRGVWEKLFF
v_gene: TRBV7-3; j_gene: TRBJ2-3; d_gene: TRBD2; abundance: NA; CDR3nt: TGTGCCAGCAGCTTAACGGGACTAGGAGATACGCAGTATTTT; CDR3aa: CASSLTGLGDTQYF
v_gene: TRBV7-8; j_gene: TRBJ2-1; d_gene: NA; abundance: NA; CDR3nt: TGTGCCAGCAGCCTTAGGGGCGGTCAATCCTACAATGAGCAGTTCTTC; CDR3aa: CASSLRGGQSYNEQFF
v_gene: TRBV11-3; j_gene: TRBJ1-1; d_gene: NA; abundance: NA; CDR3nt: TGTGCCAGCAGCTTAGACAGCCAGGTGAACACTGAAGCTTTCTTT; CDR3aa: CASSLDSQVNTEAFF
v_gene: TRBV18; j_gene: TRBJ1-1; d_gene: TRBD1; abundance: NA; CDR3nt: TGTGCCAGCTCACCACCTAGGCAGGGGGCGGCCACTGAAGCTTTCTTT; CDR3aa: CASSPPRQGAATEAFF
v_gene: TRBV5-1; j_gene: TRBJ2-5; d_gene: TRBD2; abundance: NA; CDR3nt: TGCGCCAGCAGCTTCGGGACTAGCGAACAAGAGACCCAGTACTTC; CDR3aa: CASSFGTSEQETQYF
v_gene: TRBV7-9; j_gene: TRBJ1-4; d_gene: NA; abundance: NA; CDR3nt: TGTGCCAGCAGCTCTAGGGGGGGCAATGAAAAACTGTTTTTT; CDR3aa: CASSSRGGNEKLFF
v_gene: TRBV2; j_gene: TRBJ2-7; d_gene: NA; abundance: NA; CDR3nt: TGTGCCAGCAGTACGGGCTCGGGGCGGGATAGCTACGAGCAGTACTTC; CDR3aa: CASSTGSGRDSYEQYF
v_gene: TRBV6-1; j_gene: TRBJ2-7; d_gene: NA; abundance: NA; CDR3nt: TGTGCCAGCACCCGAGGTGGGGGGTCCGCCTACGAGCAGTACTTC; CDR3aa: CASTRGGGSAYEQYF
v_gene: TRBV15; j_gene: TRBJ1-2; d_gene: TRBD1; abundance: NA; CDR3nt: TGTGCCACCAGCAGAGATTTCCGACTGGGACAGACTTATGGCTACACCTTC; CDR3aa: CATSRDFRLGQTYGYTF
v_gene: TRBV2; j_gene: TRBJ2-1; d_gene: TRBD2; abundance: once; CDR3nt: TGTGCCAGCAGTAATACCCCCAGGACTAGCGGGAGGATAAATGAGCAGTTCTTC; CDR3aa: CASSNTPRTSGRINEQFF
v_gene: TRBV5-4; j_gene: TRBJ2-5; d_gene: TRBD1; abundance: few; CDR3nt: TGTGCCAGCAGCCAAACAGGGGGTGGGGGGGAGACCCAGTACTTC; CDR3aa: CASSQTGGGGETQYF
v_gene: TRBV27; j_gene: TRBJ2-1; d_gene: TRBD2; abundance: NA; CDR3nt: TGTGCCAGCAGTTTGGACAGGCGGGCTAGCGGGAGCGAGCAGTTCTTC; CDR3aa: CASSLDRRASGSEQFF
v_gene: TRBV9; j_gene: TRBJ1-6; d_gene: TRBD1; abundance: NA; CDR3nt: TGTGCCAGCAGCGACAGGGGGACCGATAATTCACCCCTCCACTTT; CDR3aa: CASSDRGTDNSPLHF
v_gene: TRBV18; j_gene: TRBJ2-7; d_gene: TRBD2; abundance: NA; CDR3nt: TGTGCCAGCTCACCGTCCCAGGGAGGGTCATACGAGCAGTACTTC; CDR3aa: CASSPSQGGSYEQYF
v_gene: TRBV5-4; j_gene: TRBJ2-7; d_gene: NA; abundance: few; CDR3nt: TGTGCCAGCAGTATGAGAGACAGGTTAACCTACGAGCAGTACTTC; CDR3aa: CASSMRDRLTYEQYF
v_gene: TRBV27; j_gene: TRBJ2-7; d_gene: TRBD2; abundance: NA; CDR3nt: TGTGCCAGCAGTTTTGGGGGACTAGAGGTTTACGAGCAGTACTTC; CDR3aa: CASSFGGLEVYEQYF
v_gene: TRBV6-1; j_gene: TRBJ1-5; d_gene: TRBD1; abundance: NA; CDR3nt: TGTGCCAGCAAAATGGGACAGGGAAATCAGCCCCAGCATTTT; CDR3aa: CASKMGQGNQPQHF
v_gene: TRBV2; j_gene: TRBJ1-6; d_gene: NA; abundance: NA; CDR3nt: TGTGCCAGCCGCCGAGAGATTTCACCCCTCCACTTT; CDR3aa: CASRREISPLHF
v_gene: TRBV6-5; j_gene: TRBJ1-1; d_gene: NA; abundance: NA; CDR3nt: TGTGCCAGCAGTCAGATAAACACTGAAGCTTTCTTT; CDR3aa: CASSQINTEAFF
v_gene: TRBV19; j_gene: TRBJ1-1; d_gene: NA; abundance: NA; CDR3nt: TGTGCCAGTAAAAAGGGGCCACCCGGAGAAGCTTTCTTT; CDR3aa: CASKKGPPGEAFF
v_gene: TRBV7-2; j_gene: TRBJ2-3; d_gene: NA; abundance: NA; CDR3nt: TGTGCCAGCAGCCAAACAATTGGTACGCAGTATTTT; CDR3aa: CASSQTIGTQYF
v_gene: TRBV4-1; j_gene: TRBJ2-2; d_gene: NA; abundance: NA; CDR3nt: TGCGCCAGCAGCCAAGAAGACTCCACCGGGGAGCTGTTTTTT; CDR3aa: CASSQEDSTGELFF
v_gene: TRBV5-1; j_gene: TRBJ2-1; d_gene: TRBD2; abundance: NA; CDR3nt: TGCGCCAGCAGCTTGGAACTAGCGGGGACTAATGAGCAGTTCTTC; CDR3aa: CASSLELAGTNEQFF
v_gene: TRBV9; j_gene: TRBJ1-3; d_gene: NA; abundance: NA; CDR3nt: TGTGCCAGCAGCGATCCAGGGTACTCTGGAAACACCATATATTTT; CDR3aa: CASSDPGYSGNTIYF
v_gene: TRBV6-1; j_gene: TRBJ2-5; d_gene: NA; abundance: NA; CDR3nt: TGTGCCAGCAGGTATCAAGAGACCCAGTACTTC; CDR3aa: CASRYQETQYF
v_gene: TRBV6-1; j_gene: TRBJ2-7; d_gene: TRBD2; abundance: NA; CDR3nt: TGTGCCAGCAGTGCGTGGACTAGCGGGAGAGGCTACGAGCAGTACTTC; CDR3aa: CASSAWTSGRGYEQYF
v_gene: TRBV5-4; j_gene: TRBJ1-2; d_gene: NA; abundance: NA; CDR3nt: TGTGCCAGCAGCTTGGGACAGCCTGCTAACTATGGCTACACCTTC; CDR3aa: CASSLGQPANYGYTF
v_gene: TRBV7-3; j_gene: TRBJ2-1; d_gene: TRBD2; abundance: NA; CDR3nt: TGTGCCAGCAGCTCCGGGACTAGCCGGGACAATGAGCAGTTCTTC; CDR3aa: CASSSGTSRDNEQFF
v_gene: TRBV13; j_gene: TRBJ1-2; d_gene: TRBD1; abundance: few; CDR3nt: TGTGCCAGCAGCTTAAAGTGGATGGGGTGGGACAGGGGTTTCGGCTACACCTTC; CDR3aa: CASSLKWMGWDRGFGYTF
v_gene: TRBV7-8; j_gene: TRBJ2-3; d_gene: TRBD2; abundance: NA; CDR3nt: TGTGCCAGCAGCCACGGACTAGAAGCGGATACGCAGTATTTT; CDR3aa: CASSHGLEADTQYF
v_gene: TRBV9; j_gene: TRBJ2-7; d_gene: NA; abundance: NA; CDR3nt: TGTGCCAGCAGCGTAGGCGACACCCTCAGGTACGAGCAGTACTTC; CDR3aa: CASSVGDTLRYEQYF
v_gene: TRBV30; j_gene: TRBJ2-3; d_gene: NA; abundance: NA; CDR3nt: TGTGCCTGGAGTCCTGACGGAGCCCGCACAGATACGCAGTATTTT; CDR3aa: CAWSPDGARTDTQYF
v_gene: TRBV27; j_gene: TRBJ2-1; d_gene: TRBD2; abundance: NA; CDR3nt: TGTGCCAGCATTAGTCTGGGACTAGCGGACAATGAGCAGTTCTTC; CDR3aa: CASISLGLADNEQFF
v_gene: TRBV5-1; j_gene: TRBJ2-3; d_gene: TRBD2; abundance: NA; CDR3nt: TGCGCCAGCAGCGCCTACATTGCGGGAGGCACAGATACGCAGTATTTT; CDR3aa: CASSAYIAGGTDTQYF
v_gene: TRBV4-1; j_gene: TRBJ1-6; d_gene: NA; abundance: NA; CDR3nt: TGCGCCAGCAGCCAAGAACAGGGTAATTCACCCCTCCACTTT; CDR3aa: CASSQEQGNSPLHF
v_gene: TRBV10-3; j_gene: TRBJ2-2; d_gene: TRBD2; abundance: once; CDR3nt: TGTGCCACCCTTACCCCCCCCGGGACTAGCGGGAAGTTCGCCGGGGAGCTGTTTTTT; CDR3aa: CATLTPPGTSGKFAGELFF
v_gene: TRBV11-3; j_gene: TRBJ2-7; d_gene: TRBD1; abundance: NA; CDR3nt: TGTGCCAGCAGCCTAACCCACAGGGGGACCACCCACGAGCAGTACTTC; CDR3aa: CASSLTHRGTTHEQYF
v_gene: TRBV7-2; j_gene: TRBJ2-3; d_gene: TRBD2; abundance: NA; CDR3nt: TGTGCCAGCAGCTTAGCGGCGGGGACTAGCGGGGATACGCAGTATTTT; CDR3aa: CASSLAAGTSGDTQYF
v_gene: TRBV27; j_gene: TRBJ1-6; d_gene: NA; abundance: NA; CDR3nt: TGTGCCAGCAGATCCGGGGGGGCTTCACCCCTCCACTTT; CDR3aa: CASRSGGASPLHF
v_gene: TRBV6-5; j_gene: TRBJ2-5; d_gene: NA; abundance: NA; CDR3nt: TGTGCCAGCAGTTTTCGGACAGTTAAAGAGACCCAGTACTTC; CDR3aa: CASSFRTVKETQYF
v_gene: TRBV10-3; j_gene: TRBJ1-1; d_gene: NA; abundance: NA; CDR3nt: TGTGCCATCAGCCCCACGGGAAATGTAAACACTGAAGCTTTCTTT; CDR3aa: CAISPTGNVNTEAFF
v_gene: TRBV25-1; j_gene: TRBJ2-1; d_gene: NA; abundance: NA; CDR3nt: TGTGCCTTAGCAGGGGAGTGGCCGAACAATGAGCAGTTCTTC; CDR3aa: CALAGEWPNNEQFF